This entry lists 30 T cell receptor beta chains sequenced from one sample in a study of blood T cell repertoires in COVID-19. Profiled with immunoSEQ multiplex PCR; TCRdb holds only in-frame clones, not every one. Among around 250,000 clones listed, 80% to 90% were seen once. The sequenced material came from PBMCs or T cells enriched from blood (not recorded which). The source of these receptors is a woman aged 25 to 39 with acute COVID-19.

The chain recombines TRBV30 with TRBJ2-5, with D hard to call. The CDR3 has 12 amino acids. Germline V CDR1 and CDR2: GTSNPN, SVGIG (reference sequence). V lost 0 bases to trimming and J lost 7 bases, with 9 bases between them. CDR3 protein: CAWSVLESTQYF. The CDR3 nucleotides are TGTGCCTGGAGTGTACTCGAGTCGACCCAGTACTTC.

The CDR3 nucleotides are TGTGCCAGCTCACCCCAGGAGGACGGAAACGAAAAACTGTTTTTT. Protein: CASSPQEDGNEKLFF. The chain recombines TRBV18 with TRBJ1-4; D remains unclear. The CDR3 runs 15 residues. CDR1 and CDR2 from the germline V gene are KGHSH and LQKENI. V was trimmed by 3 bases and J by 8 bases, leaving 16 bases between them.

This CDR3 is CASSFTGTGGAGTEAFF. CDR3 coding DNA: TGTGCCAGCAGCTTTACCGGGACAGGGGGCGCCGGTACTGAAGCTTTCTTT. The gene calls are TRBV7-9 and TRBJ1-1, with TRBD1 matching 12 bases. Germline trimming cut 3 bases from V and 5 bases from J; bases unmatched to any gene: 10. Germline-derived CDR1 and CDR2 are SEHNR and FQNEAQ (reference sequence). This CDR3 is built from 17 residues. The variable domain in full, completed from reference TRBV7-9 and TRBJ1-1, reads DTGVSQNPRHKITKRGQNVTFRCDPISEHNRLYWYRQTLGQGPEFLTYFQNEAQLEKSRLLSDRFSAERPKGSFSTLEIQRTEQGDSAMYLCASSFTGTGGAGTEAFFGQGTRLTVV.

Here the CDR3 reads CASSPDLSGTEMTGELFF. The DNA for the CDR3 is TGTGCCAGCTCACCCGATTTATCTGGGACAGAGATGACCGGGGAGCTGTTTTTT. The V gene is TRBV18, the J gene TRBJ2-2, with 7 bases lining up with TRBD1. Germline trimming cut 3 bases from V and 5 bases from J; bases unmatched to any gene: 15. The length of the CDR3 is 18 residues. Germline-derived CDR1 and CDR2 are KGHSH and LQKENI.

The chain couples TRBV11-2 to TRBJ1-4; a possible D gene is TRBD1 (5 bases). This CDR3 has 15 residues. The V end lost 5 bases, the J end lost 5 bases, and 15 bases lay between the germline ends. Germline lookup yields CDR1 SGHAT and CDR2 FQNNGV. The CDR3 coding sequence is TGTGCCAGCAGCGCATCAGGGCAGCCGAATGAAAAACTGTTTTTT. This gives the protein CASSASGQPNEKLFF.

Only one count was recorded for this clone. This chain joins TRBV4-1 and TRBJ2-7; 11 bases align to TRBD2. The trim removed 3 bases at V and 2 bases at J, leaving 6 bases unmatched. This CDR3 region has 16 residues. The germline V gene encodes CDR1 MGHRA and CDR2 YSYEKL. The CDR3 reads CASSHRSGRAAYEQYF. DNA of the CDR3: TGCGCCAGCAGCCATCGTAGCGGGAGGGCCGCCTACGAGCAGTACTTC.

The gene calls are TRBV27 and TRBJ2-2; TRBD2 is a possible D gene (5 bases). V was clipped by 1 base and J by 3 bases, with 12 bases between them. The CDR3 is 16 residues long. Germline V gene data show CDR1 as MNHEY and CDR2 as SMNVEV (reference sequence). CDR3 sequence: CASSLYWGDYTGELFF. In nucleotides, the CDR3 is TGTGCCAGCAGTTTATATTGGGGAGACTACACCGGGGAGCTGTTTTTT.

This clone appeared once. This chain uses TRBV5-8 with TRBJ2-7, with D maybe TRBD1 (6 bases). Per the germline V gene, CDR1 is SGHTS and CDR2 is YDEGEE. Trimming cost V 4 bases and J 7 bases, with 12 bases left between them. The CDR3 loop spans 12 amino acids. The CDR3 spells CASSKGQGEQYF. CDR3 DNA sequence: TGTGCCAGCAGCAAAGGCCAGGGGGAGCAGTACTTC.

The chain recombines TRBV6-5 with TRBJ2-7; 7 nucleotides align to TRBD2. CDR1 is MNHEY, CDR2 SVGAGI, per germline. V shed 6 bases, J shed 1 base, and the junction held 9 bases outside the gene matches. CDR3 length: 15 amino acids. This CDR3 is CASSPESGVSYEQYF. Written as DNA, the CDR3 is TGTGCCAGCAGCCCCGAGAGCGGGGTATCCTACGAGCAGTACTTC.

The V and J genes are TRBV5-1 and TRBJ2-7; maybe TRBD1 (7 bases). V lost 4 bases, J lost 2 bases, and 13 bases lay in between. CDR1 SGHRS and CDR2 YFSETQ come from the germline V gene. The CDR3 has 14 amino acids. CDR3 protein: CASSPGDSTYEQYF. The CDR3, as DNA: TGCGCCAGCAGCCCGGGGGACAGCACCTACGAGCAGTACTTC. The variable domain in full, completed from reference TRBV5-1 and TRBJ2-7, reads KAGVTQTPRYLIKTRGQQVTLSCSPISGHRSVSWYQQTPGQGLQFLFEYFSETQRNKGNFPGRFSGRQFSNSRSEMNVSTLELGDSALYLCASSPGDSTYEQYFGPGTRLTVT.

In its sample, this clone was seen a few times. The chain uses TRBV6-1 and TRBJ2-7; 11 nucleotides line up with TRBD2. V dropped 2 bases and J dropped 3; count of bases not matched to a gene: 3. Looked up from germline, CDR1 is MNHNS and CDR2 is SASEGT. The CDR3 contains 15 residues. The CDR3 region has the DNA TGTGCCAGCAGTGAAATGGGACTAGCGGTCTACGAGCAGTACTTC. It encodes CASSEMGLAVYEQYF.

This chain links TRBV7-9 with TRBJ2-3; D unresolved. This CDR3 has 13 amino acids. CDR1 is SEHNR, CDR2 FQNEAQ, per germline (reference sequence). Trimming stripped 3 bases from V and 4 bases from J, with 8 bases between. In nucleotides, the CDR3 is TGTGCCAGCAGCTTGGAGATAGCAGATACGCAGTATTTT. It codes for CASSLEIADTQYF.

CDR3: CASSQWTGTYEQYF. DNA of the CDR3: TGCGCCAGCAGCCAATGGACAGGGACCTACGAGCAGTACTTC. The rearrangement joins TRBV4-1 to TRBJ2-7; 8 bases align to TRBD1. The V segment lost 2 bases and the J segment 2 bases; nucleotides outside the gene matches: 2. This CDR3 contains 14 residues. Germline loops: CDR1 MGHRA, CDR2 YSYEKL.

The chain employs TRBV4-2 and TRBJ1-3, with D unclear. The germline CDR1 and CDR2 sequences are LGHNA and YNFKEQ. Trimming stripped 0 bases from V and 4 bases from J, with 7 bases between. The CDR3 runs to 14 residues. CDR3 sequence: CASSQESEGNTIYF. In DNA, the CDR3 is TGTGCCAGCAGCCAAGAGTCCGAGGGAAACACCATATATTTT.

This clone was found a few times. The CDR3 reads CASSPSGSSYEQYF. CDR3 sequence (DNA): TGTGCCAGCAGCCCTAGCGGGAGTTCCTACGAGCAGTACTTC. This chain connects TRBV7-3 to TRBJ2-7, with 10 bases fitting TRBD2. The V gene end was trimmed by 5 bases and the J gene end by 1 base; junction bases not matched to a gene: 2. This CDR3 region has 14 residues. Looked up from germline, CDR1 is SGHTA and CDR2 is FQGTGA.

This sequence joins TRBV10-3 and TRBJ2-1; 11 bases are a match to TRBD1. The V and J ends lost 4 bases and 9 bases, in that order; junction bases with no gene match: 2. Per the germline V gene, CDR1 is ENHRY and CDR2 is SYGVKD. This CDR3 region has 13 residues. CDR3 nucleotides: TGTGCCATCAGTGGGGGACAGGGGGGTGAGCAGTTCTTC. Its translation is CAISGGQGGEQFF.

The CDR3 protein is CASTFSGNAYNEQFF. The CDR3 DNA sequence: TGTGCCAGCACCTTTAGCGGGAATGCCTACAATGAGCAGTTCTTC. The genes are TRBV28 and TRBJ2-1; 8 bases are a match to TRBD2. V lost 7 bases to trimming and J lost 2 bases; unmatched junction nucleotides: 7. The CDR3 is 15 residues long. CDR1 and CDR2 from the germline V gene are MDHEN and SYDVKM. Variable domain in full (rest from reference TRBV28 and TRBJ2-1): DVKVTQSSRYLVKRTGEKVFLECVQDMDHENMFWYRQDPGLGLRLIYFSYDVKMKEKGDIPEGYSVSREKKERFSLILESASTNQTSMYLCASTFSGNAYNEQFFGPGTRLTVL.

CDR3 coding DNA: TGTGCCAGCAGTTGGGCAGCGAACACTGAAGCTTTCTTT. Protein: CASSWAANTEAFF. This rearrangement joins TRBV28 to TRBJ1-1; D unresolved. Germline CDR1 reads MDHEN; CDR2 reads SYDVKM. This CDR3 comprises 13 residues. Trimming stripped 4 bases from V and 1 base from J, with 7 bases between.

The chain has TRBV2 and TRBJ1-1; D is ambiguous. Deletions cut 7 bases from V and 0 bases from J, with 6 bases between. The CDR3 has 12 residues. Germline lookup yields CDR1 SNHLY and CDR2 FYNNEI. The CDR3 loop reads CASTGMNTEAFF. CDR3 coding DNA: TGTGCCAGCACGGGGATGAACACTGAAGCTTTCTTT.

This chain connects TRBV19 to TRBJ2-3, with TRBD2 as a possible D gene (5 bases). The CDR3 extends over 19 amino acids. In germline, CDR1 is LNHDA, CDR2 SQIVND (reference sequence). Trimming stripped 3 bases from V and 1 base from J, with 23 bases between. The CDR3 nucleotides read TGTGCCAGTAGTATCGGATCCTCGTCGTATTTCGGGGGCACAGATACGCAGTATTTT. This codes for CASSIGSSSYFGGTDTQYF.

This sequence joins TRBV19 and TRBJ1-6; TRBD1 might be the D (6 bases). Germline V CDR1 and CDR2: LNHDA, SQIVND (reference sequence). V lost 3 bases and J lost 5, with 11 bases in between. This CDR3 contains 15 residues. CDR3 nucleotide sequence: TGTGCCAGTAGTATCCGGCCAGGGGATAATTCACCCCTCCACTTT. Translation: CASSIRPGDNSPLHF. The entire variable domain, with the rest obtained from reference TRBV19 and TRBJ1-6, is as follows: DGGITQSPKYLFRKEGQNVTLSCEQNLNHDAMYWYRQDPGQGLRLIYYSQIVNDFQKGDIAEGYSVSREKKESFPLTVTSAQKNPTAFYLCASSIRPGDNSPLHFGNGTRLTVT.

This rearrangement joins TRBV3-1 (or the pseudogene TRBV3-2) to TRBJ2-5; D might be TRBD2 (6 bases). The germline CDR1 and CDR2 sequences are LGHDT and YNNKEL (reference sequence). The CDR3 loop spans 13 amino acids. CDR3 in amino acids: CAAGSGPLETQYF. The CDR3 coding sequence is TGTGCGGCGGGTAGCGGCCCCCTTGAGACCCAGTACTTC.

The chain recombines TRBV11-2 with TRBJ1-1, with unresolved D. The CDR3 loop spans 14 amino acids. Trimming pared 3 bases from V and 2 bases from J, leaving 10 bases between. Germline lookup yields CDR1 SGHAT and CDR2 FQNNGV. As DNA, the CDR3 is TGTGCCAGCAGCTTCCCGACACCTAACACTGAAGCTTTCTTT. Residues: CASSFPTPNTEAFF.

CDR3 nucleotide sequence: TGTGCCAGCAGCTTAGTGGGACAGGGATTTGGCAATCAGCCCCAGCATTTT. This translates into CASSLVGQGFGNQPQHF. This chain uses TRBV7-8 with TRBJ1-5, with 9 bases aligning to TRBD1. Germline V gene sequence: CDR1 SGHVS, CDR2 FQNEAQ. V trimming: 1 base; J trimming: 2 bases; junction bases outside the gene matches: 6. The CDR3 loop spans 17 amino acids.

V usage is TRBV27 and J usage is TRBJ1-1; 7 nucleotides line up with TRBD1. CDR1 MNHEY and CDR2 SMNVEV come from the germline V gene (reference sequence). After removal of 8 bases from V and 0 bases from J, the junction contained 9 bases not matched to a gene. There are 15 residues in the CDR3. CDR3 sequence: CASSRDSFMNTEAFF. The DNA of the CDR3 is TGTGCCAGCTCCCGGGACAGTTTCATGAACACTGAAGCTTTCTTT.

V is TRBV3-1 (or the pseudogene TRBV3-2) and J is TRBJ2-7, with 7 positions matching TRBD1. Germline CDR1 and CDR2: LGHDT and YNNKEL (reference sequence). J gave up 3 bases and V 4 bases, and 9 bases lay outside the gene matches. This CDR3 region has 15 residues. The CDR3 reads CASSPQTGQIYEQYF. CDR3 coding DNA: TGTGCCAGCAGCCCCCAAACGGGACAGATCTACGAGCAGTACTTC.

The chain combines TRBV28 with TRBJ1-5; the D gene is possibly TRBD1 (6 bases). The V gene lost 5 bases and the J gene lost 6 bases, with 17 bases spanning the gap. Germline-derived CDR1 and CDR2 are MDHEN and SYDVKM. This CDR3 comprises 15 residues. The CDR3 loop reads CASSTASAGVQPQHF. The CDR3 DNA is TGTGCCAGCAGTACGGCTTCGGCAGGGGTTCAGCCCCAGCATTTT.

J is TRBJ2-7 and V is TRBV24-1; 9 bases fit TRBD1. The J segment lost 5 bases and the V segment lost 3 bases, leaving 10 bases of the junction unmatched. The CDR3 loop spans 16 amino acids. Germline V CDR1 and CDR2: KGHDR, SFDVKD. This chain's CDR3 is CATSDAGTGSGDEQYF. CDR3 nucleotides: TGTGCCACCAGTGATGCCGGGACAGGGTCGGGGGACGAGCAGTACTTC.

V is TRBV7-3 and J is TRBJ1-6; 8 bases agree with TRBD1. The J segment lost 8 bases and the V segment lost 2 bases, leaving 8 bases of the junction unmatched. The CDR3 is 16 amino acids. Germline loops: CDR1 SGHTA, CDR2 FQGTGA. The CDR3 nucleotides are TGTGCCAGCAGCTTAGGGTCGGGGACAGGAGATTCACCCCTCCACTTT. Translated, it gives CASSLGSGTGDSPLHF.

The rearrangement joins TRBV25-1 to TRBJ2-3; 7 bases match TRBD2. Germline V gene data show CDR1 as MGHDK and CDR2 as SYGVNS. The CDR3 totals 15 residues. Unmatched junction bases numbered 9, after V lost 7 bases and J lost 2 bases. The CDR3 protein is CASKETSRITDTQYF. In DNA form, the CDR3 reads TGTGCCAGCAAGGAGACTAGCCGGATCACAGATACGCAGTATTTT.